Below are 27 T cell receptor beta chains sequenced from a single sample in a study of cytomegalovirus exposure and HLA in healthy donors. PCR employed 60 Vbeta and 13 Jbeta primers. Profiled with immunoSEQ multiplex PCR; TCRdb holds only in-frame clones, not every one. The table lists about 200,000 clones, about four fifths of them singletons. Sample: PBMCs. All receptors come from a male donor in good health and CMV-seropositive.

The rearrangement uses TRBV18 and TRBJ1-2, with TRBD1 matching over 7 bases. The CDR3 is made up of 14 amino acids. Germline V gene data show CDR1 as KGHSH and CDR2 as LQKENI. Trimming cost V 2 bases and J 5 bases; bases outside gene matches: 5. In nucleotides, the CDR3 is TGTGCCAGCTCACCAACGGGACAGAGTTATGGCTACACCTTC. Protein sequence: CASSPTGQSYGYTF.

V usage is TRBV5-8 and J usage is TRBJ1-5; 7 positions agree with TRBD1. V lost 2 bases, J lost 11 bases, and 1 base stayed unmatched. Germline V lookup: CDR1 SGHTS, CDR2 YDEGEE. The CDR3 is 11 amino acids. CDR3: CASSFRGTQHF. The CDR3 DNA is TGTGCCAGCAGCTTCAGGGGGACCCAGCATTTT.

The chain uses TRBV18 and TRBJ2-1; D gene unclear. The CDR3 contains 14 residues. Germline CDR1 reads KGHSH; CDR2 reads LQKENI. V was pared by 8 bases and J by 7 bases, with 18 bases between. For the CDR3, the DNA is TGTGCCAGCCTGGTGATGATAGAAAGTAATGAGCAGTTCTTC. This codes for CASLVMIESNEQFF. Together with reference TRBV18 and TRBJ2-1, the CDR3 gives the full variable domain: NAGVMQNPRHLVRRRGQEARLRCSPMKGHSHVYWYRQLPEEGLKFMVYLQKENIIDESGMPKERFSAEFPKEGPSILRIQQVVRGDSAAYFCASLVMIESNEQFFGPGTRLTVL.

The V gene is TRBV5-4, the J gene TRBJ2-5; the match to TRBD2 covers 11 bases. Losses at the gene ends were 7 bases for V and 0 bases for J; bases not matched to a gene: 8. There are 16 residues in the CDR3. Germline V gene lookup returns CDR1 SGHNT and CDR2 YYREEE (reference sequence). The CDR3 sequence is CASGPRTSGYQETQYF. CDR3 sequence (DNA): TGTGCCAGCGGCCCTAGGACTAGCGGGTACCAAGAGACCCAGTACTTC.

CDR3 residues: CASSLEASRNYNEQFF. The CDR3, as DNA: TGTGCCAGCAGCTTGGAGGCTTCGCGGAACTACAATGAGCAGTTCTTC. This chain connects TRBV5-4 to TRBJ2-1; D not certain. CDR1 and CDR2 from the germline V gene are SGHNT and YYREEE (reference sequence). The CDR3 is 16 residues long. The ends were cut back, 0 bases at V and 3 bases at J, with 13 bases in the middle.

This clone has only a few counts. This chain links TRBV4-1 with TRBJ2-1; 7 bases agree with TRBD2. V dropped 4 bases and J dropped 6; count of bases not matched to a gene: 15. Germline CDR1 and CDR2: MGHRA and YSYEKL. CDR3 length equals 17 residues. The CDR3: CASSPGSQRGSFNEQFF. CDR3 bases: TGCGCCAGCAGCCCCGGATCCCAGCGGGGTAGTTTCAATGAGCAGTTCTTC.

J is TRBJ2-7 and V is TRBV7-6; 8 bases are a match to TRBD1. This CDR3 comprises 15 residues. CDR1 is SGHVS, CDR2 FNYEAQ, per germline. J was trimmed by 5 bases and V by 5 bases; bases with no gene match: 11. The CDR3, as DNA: TGTGCCAGCAGCCCCCGGCAGGGGGCTACACACGAGCAGTACTTC. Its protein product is CASSPRQGATHEQYF.

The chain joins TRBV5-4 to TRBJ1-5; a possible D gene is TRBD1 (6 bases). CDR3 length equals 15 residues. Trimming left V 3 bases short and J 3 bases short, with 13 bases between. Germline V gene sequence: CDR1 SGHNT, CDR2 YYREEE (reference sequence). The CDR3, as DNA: TGTGCCAGCAGCTCTTCTTGGGGGCACAATCAGCCCCAGCATTTT. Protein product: CASSSSWGHNQPQHF. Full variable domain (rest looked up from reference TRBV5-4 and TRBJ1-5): ETGVTQSPTHLIKTRGQQVTLRCSSQSGHNTVSWYQQALGQGPQFIFQYYREEENGRGNFPPRFSGLQFPNYSSELNVNALELDDSALYLCASSSSWGHNQPQHFGDGTRLSIL.

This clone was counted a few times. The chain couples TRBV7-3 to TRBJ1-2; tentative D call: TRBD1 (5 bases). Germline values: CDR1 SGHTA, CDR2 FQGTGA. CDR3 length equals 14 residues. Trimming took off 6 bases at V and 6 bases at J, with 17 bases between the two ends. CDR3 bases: TGTGCCAGCAGTCCCTGGGGAGGGGATGATGGCTACACCTTC. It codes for CASSPWGGDDGYTF.

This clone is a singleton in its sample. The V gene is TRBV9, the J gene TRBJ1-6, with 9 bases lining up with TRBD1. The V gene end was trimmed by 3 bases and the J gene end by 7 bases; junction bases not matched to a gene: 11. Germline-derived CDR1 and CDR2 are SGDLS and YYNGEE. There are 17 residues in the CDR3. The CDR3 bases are TGTGCCAGCAGCGCCGAATGGGACAGGGTCCCCAATTCACCCCTCCACTTT. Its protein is CASSAEWDRVPNSPLHF.

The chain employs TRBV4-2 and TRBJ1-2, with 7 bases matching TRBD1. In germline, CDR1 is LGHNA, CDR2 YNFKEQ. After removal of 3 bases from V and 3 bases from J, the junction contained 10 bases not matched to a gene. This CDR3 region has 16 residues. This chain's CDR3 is CASSQTGTAAYYGYTF. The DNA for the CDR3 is TGTGCCAGCAGCCAGACCGGGACAGCGGCCTACTATGGCTACACCTTC.

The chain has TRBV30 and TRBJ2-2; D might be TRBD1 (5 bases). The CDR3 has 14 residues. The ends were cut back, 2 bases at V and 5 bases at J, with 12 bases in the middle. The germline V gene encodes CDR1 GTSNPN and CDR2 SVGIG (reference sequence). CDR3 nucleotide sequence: TGTGCCTGGAGTAAGGGGTTAGGAACCGGGGAGCTGTTTTTT. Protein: CAWSKGLGTGELFF.

The CDR3 sequence: CASSQEWTSSGSTDTQYF. As DNA, the CDR3 is TGTGCCAGCAGCCAAGAATGGACATCTAGCGGGAGCACAGATACGCAGTATTTT. V and J are TRBV4-2 and TRBJ2-3; 8 bases match TRBD2. The trim removed 0 bases at V and 0 bases at J, leaving 8 bases unmatched. Germline CDR1 and CDR2: LGHNA and YNFKEQ. This CDR3 is 18 amino acids long.

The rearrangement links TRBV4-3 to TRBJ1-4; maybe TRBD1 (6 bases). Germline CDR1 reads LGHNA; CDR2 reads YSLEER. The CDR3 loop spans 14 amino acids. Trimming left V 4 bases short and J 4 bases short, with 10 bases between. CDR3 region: CASSRTVNNEKLFF. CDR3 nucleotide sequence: TGCGCCAGCAGCCGGACAGTGAATAATGAAAAACTGTTTTTT.

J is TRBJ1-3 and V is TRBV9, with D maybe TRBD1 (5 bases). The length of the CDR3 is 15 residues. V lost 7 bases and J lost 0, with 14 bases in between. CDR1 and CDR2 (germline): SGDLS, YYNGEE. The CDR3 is CASGGGRSSGNTIYF. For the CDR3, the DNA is TGTGCCAGCGGGGGGGGACGAAGCTCTGGAAACACCATATATTTT.

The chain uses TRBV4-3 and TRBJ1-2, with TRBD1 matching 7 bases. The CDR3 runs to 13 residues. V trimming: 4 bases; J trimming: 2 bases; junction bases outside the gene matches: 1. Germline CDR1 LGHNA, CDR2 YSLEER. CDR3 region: CASSPDRNYGYTF. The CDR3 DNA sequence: TGCGCCAGCAGCCCGGACAGGAACTATGGCTACACCTTC.

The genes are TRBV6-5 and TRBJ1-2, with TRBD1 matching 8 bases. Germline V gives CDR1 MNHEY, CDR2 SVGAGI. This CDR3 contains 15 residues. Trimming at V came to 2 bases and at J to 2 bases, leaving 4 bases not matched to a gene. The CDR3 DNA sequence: TGTGCCAGCAGTTACCTCGACAGGGGAAACTATGGCTACACCTTC. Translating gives CASSYLDRGNYGYTF.

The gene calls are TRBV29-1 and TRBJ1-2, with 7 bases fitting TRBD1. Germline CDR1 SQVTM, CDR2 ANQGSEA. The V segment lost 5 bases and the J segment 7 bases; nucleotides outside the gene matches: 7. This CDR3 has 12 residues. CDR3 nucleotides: TGCAGCGTTCGTAAGGGGGCGACTGGCTACACCTTC. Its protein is CSVRKGATGYTF.

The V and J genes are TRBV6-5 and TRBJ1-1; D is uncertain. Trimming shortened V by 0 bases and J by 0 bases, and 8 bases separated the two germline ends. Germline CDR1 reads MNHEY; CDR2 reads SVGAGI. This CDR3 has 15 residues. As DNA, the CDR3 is TGTGCCAGCAGTTACTCGAGGCTTATGAACACTGAAGCTTTCTTT. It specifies CASSYSRLMNTEAFF.

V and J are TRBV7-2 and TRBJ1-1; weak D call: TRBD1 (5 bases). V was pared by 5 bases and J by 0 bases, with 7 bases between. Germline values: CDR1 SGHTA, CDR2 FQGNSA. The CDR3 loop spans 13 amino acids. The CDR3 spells CASSQTVNTEAFF. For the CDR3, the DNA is TGTGCCAGCAGCCAGACAGTGAACACTGAAGCTTTCTTT.

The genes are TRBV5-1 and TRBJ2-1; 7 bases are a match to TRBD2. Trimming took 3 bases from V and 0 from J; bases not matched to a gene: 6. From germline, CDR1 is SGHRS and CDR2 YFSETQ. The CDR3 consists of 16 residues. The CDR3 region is CASSSAGTISYNEQFF. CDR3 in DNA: TGCGCCAGCAGCTCGGCCGGGACTATCTCCTACAATGAGCAGTTCTTC.

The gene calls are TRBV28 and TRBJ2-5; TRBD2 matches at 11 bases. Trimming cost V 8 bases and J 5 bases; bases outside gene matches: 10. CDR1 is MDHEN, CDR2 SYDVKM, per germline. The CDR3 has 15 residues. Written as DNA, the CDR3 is TGTGCCAGCCAGACTAGCGGGACGGTTCTTGAGACCCAGTACTTC. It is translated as CASQTSGTVLETQYF.

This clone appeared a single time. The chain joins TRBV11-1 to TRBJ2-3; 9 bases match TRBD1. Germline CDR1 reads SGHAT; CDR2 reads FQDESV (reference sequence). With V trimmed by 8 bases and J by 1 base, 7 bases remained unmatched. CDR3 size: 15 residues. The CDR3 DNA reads TGTGCCAGCGGTGCCGGGACAGGGCGCACAGATACGCAGTATTTT. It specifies CASGAGTGRTDTQYF.

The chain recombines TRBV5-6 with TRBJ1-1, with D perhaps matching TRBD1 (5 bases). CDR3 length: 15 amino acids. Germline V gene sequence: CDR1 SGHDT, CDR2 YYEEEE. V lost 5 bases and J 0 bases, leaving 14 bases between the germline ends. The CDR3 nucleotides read TGTGCCAGCAGTTCTGGGGGGACGCTGAACACTGAAGCTTTCTTT. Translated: CASSSGGTLNTEAFF.

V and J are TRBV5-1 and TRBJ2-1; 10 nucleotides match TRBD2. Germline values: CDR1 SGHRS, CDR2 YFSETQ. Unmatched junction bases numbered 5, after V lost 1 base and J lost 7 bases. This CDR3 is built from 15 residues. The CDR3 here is CASSLLLAGENEQFF. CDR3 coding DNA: TGCGCCAGCAGCTTGTTGCTAGCGGGAGAGAATGAGCAGTTCTTC.

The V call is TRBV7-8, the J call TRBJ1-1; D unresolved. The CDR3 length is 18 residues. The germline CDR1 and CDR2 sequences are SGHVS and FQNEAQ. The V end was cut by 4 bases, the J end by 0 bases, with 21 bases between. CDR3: CASSSFSQFGIMNTEAFF. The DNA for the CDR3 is TGTGCCAGCAGCTCGTTTTCACAGTTCGGCATCATGAACACTGAAGCTTTCTTT.

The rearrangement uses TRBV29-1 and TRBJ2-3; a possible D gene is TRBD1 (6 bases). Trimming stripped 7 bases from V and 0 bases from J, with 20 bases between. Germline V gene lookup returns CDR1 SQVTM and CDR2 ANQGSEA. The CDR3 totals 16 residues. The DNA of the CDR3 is TGCAGCGCCAACCCCAGGGGCACAACTAGCACAGATACGCAGTATTTT. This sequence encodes CSANPRGTTSTDTQYF.